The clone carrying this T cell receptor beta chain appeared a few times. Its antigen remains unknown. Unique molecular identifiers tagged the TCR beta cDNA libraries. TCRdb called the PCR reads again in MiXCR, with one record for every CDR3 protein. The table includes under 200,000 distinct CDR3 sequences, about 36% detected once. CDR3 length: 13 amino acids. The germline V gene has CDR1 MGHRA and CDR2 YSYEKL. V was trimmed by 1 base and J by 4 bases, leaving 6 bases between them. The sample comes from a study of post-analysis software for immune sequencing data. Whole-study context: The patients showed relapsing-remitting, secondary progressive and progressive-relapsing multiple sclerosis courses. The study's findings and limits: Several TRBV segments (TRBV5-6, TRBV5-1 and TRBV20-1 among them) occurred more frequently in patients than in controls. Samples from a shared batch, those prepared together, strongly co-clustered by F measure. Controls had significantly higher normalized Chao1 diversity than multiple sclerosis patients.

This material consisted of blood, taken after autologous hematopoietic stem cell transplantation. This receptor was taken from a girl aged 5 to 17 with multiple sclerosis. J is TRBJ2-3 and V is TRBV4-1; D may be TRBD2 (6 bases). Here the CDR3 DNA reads TGCGCCAGCAGCCAAGGACTAGCAGATACGCAGTATTTT. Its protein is CASSQGLADTQYF.